This T cell receptor beta chain is drawn from a study of cytomegalovirus exposure and HLA in healthy donors. Study summary: HLA-typed donors were the source of about 85 million unique TCRs, which an early data release held. Study conclusions and caveats: As immune exposure information, only CMV serostatus was available. An analysis that came later showed most CMV-associated TCR beta chains appearing HLA-restricted.

PCR amplification relied on 60 Vbeta primers (plus 13 Jbeta primers). Measured with immunoSEQ multiplex PCR; TCRdb has only the in-frame clones, and not every one. The sample holds about 130,000 clones, roughly four fifths seen once. A note on this clone: Antigen specificity is unknown.

Germline CDR1 is SNHLY and CDR2 is FYNNEI. CDR3 length: 12 amino acids. Trimming pared 8 bases from V and 3 bases from J, leaving 11 bases between. The clonotype originates from a middle-aged man in good health and CMV-seronegative. V usage is TRBV2 and J usage is TRBJ2-7; D possibly corresponds to TRBD1 (5 bases). The sequenced sample consisted of PBMCs. In nucleotides, the CDR3 is TGTGCCAGCGTTTGGGGCAGCTACGAGCAGTACTTC. It encodes CASVWGSYEQYF.